This TCR beta chain was obtained from a study of patients and donors after allogeneic stem cell transplantation. CDR3 length: 14 residues. The V and J ends lost 4 bases and 7 bases respectively, with 14 bases between them. Germline assignment: CDR1 SGHVS and CDR2 FQNEAQ. TCRdb reanalysed the RT-PCR reads using MiXCR and keeps one entry per CDR3 protein. The sample contains 150,000 to 200,000 distinct CDR3 sequences, 25% to 35% of which appear only once. The gene calls are TRBV7-8 and TRBJ1-5; D is undetermined. Sequenced: blood, either unsorted or a sorted T cell fraction (not recorded which). The receptor was isolated from a human donor who was either an allogeneic HSCT recipient or a stem cell or donor lymphocyte infusion donor (not recorded which). It is not recorded whose cells these are; they may come from a transplant donor. This CDR3 is CASSSVGIGQPQHF. For the CDR3, the DNA is TGTGCCAGCAGCTCGGTGGGGATTGGACAGCCCCAGCATTTT.